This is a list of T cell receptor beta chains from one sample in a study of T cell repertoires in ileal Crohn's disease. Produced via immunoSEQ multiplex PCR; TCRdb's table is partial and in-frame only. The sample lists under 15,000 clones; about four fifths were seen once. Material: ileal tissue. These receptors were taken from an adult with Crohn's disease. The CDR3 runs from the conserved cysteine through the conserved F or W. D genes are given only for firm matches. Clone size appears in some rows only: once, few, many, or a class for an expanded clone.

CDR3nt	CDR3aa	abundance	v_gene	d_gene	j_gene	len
TGCAGCGTTGTAGGGGCGCTCGTTTCCAATGAGCAGTTCTTC	CSVVGALVSNEQFF	NA	TRBV29-1	NA	TRBJ2-1	14
TGTGCCAGCAGCTTTAGGGGCGGGGGTCCCGGGGAGCTGTTTTTT	CASSFRGGGPGELFF	NA	TRBV7-2	TRBD2	TRBJ2-2	15
TGTGCCAGCAGCTTGTTTCTAGCGGGAGCTTACGAGCAGTACTTC	CASSLFLAGAYEQYF	NA	TRBV5-8	TRBD2	TRBJ2-7	15
TGTGCCAGCCGGAGATGGACAGTCACAGATACGCAGTATTTT	CASRRWTVTDTQYF	NA	TRBV5-4	NA	TRBJ2-3	14
TGTGCCAGCAAACGGGATGGCTACACCTTC	CASKRDGYTF	once	TRBV28	NA	TRBJ1-2	10
TGTGCCTGGAGTGGACTAGCGGGCACAGATACGCAGTATTTT	CAWSGLAGTDTQYF	NA	TRBV30	TRBD2	TRBJ2-3	14
TGTGCCAGCAGCCGGACTAGTACAGGGGGCACCTACGAGCAGTACTTC	CASSRTSTGGTYEQYF	NA	TRBV7-2	TRBD1	TRBJ2-7	16
TGTGCCAGCAGCCTATTGACAGTCACAGATACGCAGTATTTT	CASSLLTVTDTQYF	few	TRBV2	NA	TRBJ2-3	14
TGTGCCAGCAGTTTCCTCCTGGAGGGGGCGATCGAGCAGTACTTC	CASSFLLEGAIEQYF	NA	TRBV27	NA	TRBJ2-7	15
TGTGCCAGCAATGGGGCAGCTCTAACGGGCAATCAGCCCCAGCATTTT	CASNGAALTGNQPQHF	NA	TRBV28	NA	TRBJ1-5	16
TGTGCCAGCAGTGAGGTTGCAGGGGGTAATCTGAACACTGAAGCTTTCTTT	CASSEVAGGNLNTEAFF	large	TRBV2	TRBD1	TRBJ1-1	17
TGTGCCAGCAGCTTACCCGGACAGGAACACTATGGCTACACCTTC	CASSLPGQEHYGYTF	NA	TRBV5-4	TRBD1	TRBJ1-2	15
TGTGCCAGCAGTTTAATAGCGGGAGTAGGAGCCTACGAGCAGTACTTC	CASSLIAGVGAYEQYF	NA	TRBV28	TRBD2	TRBJ2-7	16
TGTGCCATCAGTCCAGATGGCAATCAGCCCCAGCATTTT	CAISPDGNQPQHF	NA	TRBV10-3	NA	TRBJ1-5	13
TGTGCCAGCAGAGACAGGGGTATCTACGAGCAGTACTTC	CASRDRGIYEQYF	NA	TRBV2	TRBD1	TRBJ2-7	13
TGTGCCAGCAGCTTAGGACAGGGTAACTATGGCTACACCTTC	CASSLGQGNYGYTF	NA	TRBV5-4	TRBD1	TRBJ1-2	14
TGTGCCAGCAGCTTGGGTCCGGGGGGAACTGAAGCTTTCTTT	CASSLGPGGTEAFF	NA	TRBV5-5	NA	TRBJ1-1	14
TGTGCCAGCAGTCTCTCTAGCGGGGGGGCCGGGGAGCTGTTTTTT	CASSLSSGGAGELFF	once	TRBV27	TRBD2	TRBJ2-2	15
TGTGCCAGCAGCTTGGGGACAGCCCGGGCTAACTATGGCTACACCTTC	CASSLGTARANYGYTF	medium-sized	TRBV5-6	NA	TRBJ1-2	16
TGCGCCAGCAGCCTGAACGGGGGTTTTCGGGATACGCAGTATTTT	CASSLNGGFRDTQYF	NA	TRBV4-1	NA	TRBJ2-3	15
TGTGCCACCAGCAGGATGGGTGGACAGGGGAGGGCTGAAGCTTTCTTT	CATSRMGGQGRAEAFF	NA	TRBV15	TRBD1	TRBJ1-1	16
TGCGGTACCGCACAGGGGGGCACAGATACGCAGTATTTT	CGTAQGGTDTQYF	NA	TRBV29-1	TRBD1	TRBJ2-3	13
TGCGCCAGCAGTCAATTTGGGCCGGACACCTTC	CASSQFGPDTF	NA	TRBV23-1	NA	TRBJ1-2	11
TGTGCCAGCAGCCTGTCAGGGAGAAACACCATATATTTT	CASSLSGRNTIYF	NA	TRBV5-8	NA	TRBJ1-3	13
TGTGCCAGTTCACAGGGGACCCTTTACGAGCAGTACTTC	CASSQGTLYEQYF	NA	TRBV2	TRBD1	TRBJ2-7	13
TGTGCCAGCAGCCCTAACGACCGCCAGGACTTCTATGGCTACACCTTC	CASSPNDRQDFYGYTF	NA	TRBV7-2	NA	TRBJ1-2	16
TGTGCCAGCAGTTTGTCACAGCTTAACGAGCAGTACTTC	CASSLSQLNEQYF	NA	TRBV28	NA	TRBJ2-7	13
TGCGCCAGCAGGGGGAGGGACCCCTATACTGAAGCTTTCTTT	CASRGRDPYTEAFF	NA	TRBV10-2	NA	TRBJ1-1	14
TGTGCCAGCAGCTTAGCGGGGGGGCTTATAGAAAAACTGTTTTTT	CASSLAGGLIEKLFF	few	TRBV7-9	NA	TRBJ1-4	15
TGCAGCGTACTGGGCGGGGGGCAAGAGACCCAGTACTTC	CSVLGGGQETQYF	few	TRBV29-1	TRBD2	TRBJ2-5	13
TGTGCCAGTAGTATAAGGACCCAGGGGACCGGGGAGCTGTTTTTT	CASSIRTQGTGELFF	few	TRBV19	NA	TRBJ2-2	15
TGTGCCATCAGTCCCAGCGGGGGGGCGAACACCGGGGAGCTGTTTTTT	CAISPSGGANTGELFF	few	TRBV10-3	TRBD2	TRBJ2-2	16
TGTGCCAGCAGTCCCATGGCCGGGACAGGGGGCGGCTACGAGCAGTACTTC	CASSPMAGTGGGYEQYF	NA	TRBV7-2	TRBD1	TRBJ2-7	17
TGTGCCTGGAGTGGGGACAACTCTAACTATGGCTACACCTTC	CAWSGDNSNYGYTF	NA	TRBV30	NA	TRBJ1-2	14
TGTGCCAGCAGCAAAGGGGGCTCGGGGCAAGAGACCCAGTACTTC	CASSKGGSGQETQYF	few	TRBV27	TRBD1	TRBJ2-5	15
TGTGCCAGCAGCTTAGAGACAGGGACAGAGACCCAGTACTTC	CASSLETGTETQYF	NA	TRBV5-4	TRBD1	TRBJ2-5	14
TGTGCCAGCAGTTACAGGACTAGCGGGACAGATACGCAGTATTTT	CASSYRTSGTDTQYF	once	TRBV6-5	TRBD2	TRBJ2-3	15
TGTGCCAGCTCACCGCTCCCCATGACAGGCGATGTAGATACGCAGTATTTT	CASSPLPMTGDVDTQYF	few	TRBV18	NA	TRBJ2-3	17
TGTGCCAGCGGAGTCCCAGGGGGTCGCACTGAAGCTTTCTTT	CASGVPGGRTEAFF	once	TRBV28	TRBD1	TRBJ1-1	14
TGTGCCAGCAGCCGGACTAGCGGTCGCTACGAGCAGTACTTC	CASSRTSGRYEQYF	few	TRBV11-3	TRBD2	TRBJ2-7	14
TGTGCCAGCAGTACCCAGGGGGGCGAGCAGTACTTC	CASSTQGGEQYF	few	TRBV27	NA	TRBJ2-7	12
TGTGCCAGCAGCTCAAGCTGGACAGGGGGGACTGAAGCTTTCTTT	CASSSSWTGGTEAFF	NA	TRBV7-9	TRBD1	TRBJ1-1	15
TGTGCCTGGAGCCTTCTAGGGGGCTCGGCTGGAAACATTCAGTACTTC	CAWSLLGGSAGNIQYF	NA	TRBV30	TRBD1	TRBJ2-4	16
TGTGCCAGCTCACCACGGGCTAGCGGCTACGAGCAGTACTTC	CASSPRASGYEQYF	NA	TRBV18	TRBD2	TRBJ2-7	14
TGTGCCAGCAGCCAAGTCGGGTTGCGAAATCAGCCCCAGCATTTT	CASSQVGLRNQPQHF	NA	TRBV2	NA	TRBJ1-5	15
TGCGCCAGCAGCCAAGATCTTTCAGGGGCGAGAGGCTACACCTTC	CASSQDLSGARGYTF	once	TRBV4-3	NA	TRBJ1-2	15
TGTGCCAGCAGCTTAGAAACTAGCGGGGGGACACGGGAGCAGTTCTTC	CASSLETSGGTREQFF	NA	TRBV7-2	TRBD2	TRBJ2-1	16
TGTGCCAGCAGCGTTGTATCCTACGAGCAGTACTTC	CASSVVSYEQYF	once	TRBV7-6	NA	TRBJ2-7	12
TGTGCCAGCAGGCTTTCAAGCGGACGGACAGAGACCCAGTACTTC	CASRLSSGRTETQYF	NA	TRBV6-5	NA	TRBJ2-5	15
TGCGCCAGCAGCTTGGTAGTGGGAGCCGTATACAATGAGCAGTTCTTC	CASSLVVGAVYNEQFF	NA	TRBV5-1	NA	TRBJ2-1	16
TGTGCCAGCAGCCGATTAAACGGACAGGACCCCTATGGCTACACCTTC	CASSRLNGQDPYGYTF	NA	TRBV7-6	TRBD1	TRBJ1-2	16
TGTGCCACCGGGAGCGGGAGCAGGACAGATACGCAGTATTTT	CATGSGSRTDTQYF	NA	TRBV10-3	TRBD2	TRBJ2-3	14
TGTGCCTGGAGGGACAGCGGAAACACTGAAGCTTTCTTT	CAWRDSGNTEAFF	NA	TRBV30	NA	TRBJ1-1	13
TGTGCCAGCAGCCAAGTCTTAGGGGCCCCCACTGAAGCTTTCTTT	CASSQVLGAPTEAFF	NA	TRBV14	NA	TRBJ1-1	15
TGTGCCAGCGGAGGGACAGGGTCCCTGGGTGGCTACACCTTC	CASGGTGSLGGYTF	once	TRBV2	TRBD1	TRBJ1-2	14
TGCGCCAGCAGCCAAAACGGTTACGAGCAGTACTTC	CASSQNGYEQYF	NA	TRBV4-1	NA	TRBJ2-7	12
TGTGCCAGCAGCCTGACTAGCGGGAGCTCCTACGAGCAGTACTTC	CASSLTSGSSYEQYF	NA	TRBV11-2	TRBD2	TRBJ2-7	15
TGCGCCAGCAGCCGGGGTTGGGATCAGCCCCAGCATTTT	CASSRGWDQPQHF	NA	TRBV10-1	NA	TRBJ1-5	13
TGTGCCAGCAGCGTAGCTATCAACGGGGCCGGGGAGCTGTTTTTT	CASSVAINGAGELFF	NA	TRBV9	NA	TRBJ2-2	15
TGCGCCAGCAGCACACAGGGCTATGGCTACACCTTC	CASSTQGYGYTF	NA	TRBV5-1	NA	TRBJ1-2	12